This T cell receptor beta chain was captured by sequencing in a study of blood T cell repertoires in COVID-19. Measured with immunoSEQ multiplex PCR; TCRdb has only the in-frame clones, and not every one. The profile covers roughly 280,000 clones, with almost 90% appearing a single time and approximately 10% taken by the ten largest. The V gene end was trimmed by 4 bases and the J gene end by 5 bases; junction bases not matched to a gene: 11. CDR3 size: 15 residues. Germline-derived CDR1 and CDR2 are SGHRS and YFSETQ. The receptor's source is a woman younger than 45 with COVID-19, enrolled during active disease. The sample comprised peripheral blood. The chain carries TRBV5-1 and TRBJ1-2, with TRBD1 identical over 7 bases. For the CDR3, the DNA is TGCGCCAGCAGCACGACCGGGACAGAGAAGTATGGCTACACCTTC. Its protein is CASSTTGTEKYGYTF. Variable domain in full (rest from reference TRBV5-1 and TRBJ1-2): KAGVTQTPRYLIKTRGQQVTLSCSPISGHRSVSWYQQTPGQGLQFLFEYFSETQRNKGNFPGRFSGRQFSNSRSEMNVSTLELGDSALYLCASSTTGTEKYGYTFGSGTRLTVV.